The 20 T cell receptor beta chains below were found in one sample sequenced in a study of T cells in Graves' hyperthyroidism and ophthalmopathy. RNA transcripts were the template for amplifying TCR beta CDR3 regions. The HTBI set primed first-round TCR CDR3 RT-PCR. TCRdb re-called the multiplex PCR reads with MiXCR, one entry per CDR3 protein. The data contain 750,000 to 950,000 distinct CDR3 sequences, approximately 40% of them singletons. The sequencing sample was made of blood. The receptors come from a man aged 18 to 30 with Graves' hyperthyroidism.

The CDR3 bases are TGCGCCAGCAGCCAAGAGGGACTAGCGGGAGGTTCTGGTGAGCAGTACTTC. The encoded protein is CASSQEGLAGGSGEQYF. The genes are TRBV4-1 and TRBJ2-7; 15 nucleotides line up with TRBD2. Germline lookup yields CDR1 MGHRA and CDR2 YSYEKL. J lost 7 bases, V lost 0 bases, and 7 bases had no gene match. The CDR3 has 17 residues.

This clonotype has just a few counts. This chain links TRBV12-5 with TRBJ1-2; possibly TRBD1 for D (5 bases). The CDR3 is 12 residues long. The V gene's germline CDR1 is LGHNT and CDR2 FRNRAP. The V gene lost 11 bases and the J gene lost 6 bases, with 16 bases spanning the gap. The CDR3 DNA sequence: TGTGCTGCACAGACCGGGGGGGATGGCTACACCTTC. It encodes CAAQTGGDGYTF. The complete variable domain, with remaining parts taken from reference TRBV12-5 and TRBJ1-2, reads DARVTQTPRHKVTEMGQEVTMRCQPILGHNTVFWYRQTMMQGLELLAYFRNRAPLDDSGMPKDRFSAEMPDATLATLKIQPSEPRDSAVYFCAAQTGGDGYTFGSGTRLTVV.

With regard to this clonotype: One junction end disagrees with the germline gene, perhaps due to a read error. The rearrangement uses TRBV19 and TRBJ1-4; possible D gene TRBD1, 6 bases. The germline CDR1 and CDR2 sequences are LNHDA and SQIVND (reference sequence). The length of the CDR3 is 15 residues. CDR3: CAGSIGGGQDEKLFF. CDR3 nucleotides: TGTGCCGGTAGTATAGGTGGGGGCCAGGATGAAAAACTGTTTTTT.

The chain carries TRBV6-5 and TRBJ2-7, with TRBD1 identical over 8 bases. CDR3 length: 16 amino acids. After removal of 8 bases from V and 1 base from J, the junction contained 13 bases not matched to a gene. Germline loops: CDR1 MNHEY, CDR2 SVGAGI. The CDR3 spells CASGLRSTGASYEQYF. CDR3 DNA sequence: TGTGCCAGCGGTCTTCGTTCGACAGGGGCTTCCTACGAGCAGTACTTC.

This rearrangement joins TRBV7-3 to TRBJ2-7; D is possibly TRBD1 (5 bases). The CDR3 totals 14 residues. CDR1 and CDR2 (germline): SGHTA, FQGTGA. V was pared by 5 bases and J by 1 base, with 12 bases between. The CDR3 loop is CASSTGRTSYEQYF. CDR3 bases: TGTGCCAGCAGCACAGGACGGACGTCCTACGAGCAGTACTTC.

This clonotype was counted many times. The chain couples TRBV7-2 to TRBJ2-7; weak D call: TRBD1 (6 bases). The CDR3 runs to 15 residues. The V gene lost 6 bases and the J gene lost 5 bases, with 20 bases spanning the gap. The germline gives CDR1 SGHTA, CDR2 FQGNSA. CDR3 residues: CASRRTVEPTDEQYF. CDR3 DNA sequence: TGTGCCAGCAGGAGGACAGTCGAGCCCACCGACGAGCAGTACTTC. Combining the CDR3 with reference TRBV7-2 and TRBJ2-7 gives the whole variable domain GAGVSQSPSNKVTEKGKDVELRCDPISGHTALYWYRQSLGQGLEFLIYFQGNSAPDKSGLPSDRFSAERTGGSVSTLTIQRTQQEDSAVYLCASRRTVEPTDEQYFGPGTRLTVT.

This chain uses TRBV11-3 with TRBJ1-2, with 9 nucleotides matching TRBD1. This CDR3 contains 14 residues. With V trimmed by 5 bases and J by 5 bases, 6 bases remained unmatched. Looked up from germline, CDR1 is SGHNT and CDR2 is YENEEA. The DNA for the CDR3 is TGTGCCAGCAGCCTCAGCGGACAGGGGTATGGCTACACCTTC. This codes for CASSLSGQGYGYTF.

This clonotype was recorded a few times. CDR3 bases: TGTGCCAGCAGCTCTACAGCGGGAGAGAACACCGGGGAGCTGTTTTTT. As protein: CASSSTAGENTGELFF. This sequence joins TRBV5-4 and TRBJ2-2; 8 positions match TRBD2. V was clipped by 3 bases and J by 1 base; unmatched bases: 5. This CDR3 is built from 16 residues. The germline V gene encodes CDR1 SGHNT and CDR2 YYREEE (reference sequence).

The chain carries TRBV14 and TRBJ1-1; a possible D gene is TRBD1 (6 bases). This CDR3 is built from 14 residues. Trimming took 5 bases from V and 1 from J, leaving 11 bases between them. Germline CDR1 reads SGHDN; CDR2 reads FVKESK. The CDR3 loop is CASSSHRANTEAFF. Here the CDR3 DNA reads TGTGCCAGCAGCTCCCACAGGGCGAACACTGAAGCTTTCTTT.

A remark on this clonotype: A junction end diverges from the germline sequence, so it may reflect a read error. V usage is TRBV7-4 and J usage is TRBJ1-2; D uncertain. The CDR3 covers 13 residues. Germline-derived CDR1 and CDR2 are SGHVT and SQSDAQ. DNA of the CDR3: TGTGCCACCAGCCCGGAAAGCAACTATGGCTACACCTTC. Its protein product is CATSPESNYGYTF.

This chain links TRBV5-1 with TRBJ2-7, with TRBD1 identical over 7 bases. Germline V gene data show CDR1 as SGHRS and CDR2 as YFSETQ. J was trimmed by 3 bases and V by 3 bases; bases with no gene match: 12. The CDR3 contains 16 residues. The CDR3 DNA is TGCGCCAGCAGCTCAACTAAACAGGGGAGCATCTACGAGCAGTACTTC. It encodes CASSSTKQGSIYEQYF.

The sample holds many counts of this clonotype. The chain is built from TRBV10-3 and TRBJ2-7; 7 bases are a match to TRBD2. CDR3 size: 13 residues. After removal of 11 bases from V and 5 bases from J, the junction contained 12 bases not matched to a gene. Per germline, CDR1 ENHRY and CDR2 SYGVKD. CDR3 in amino acids: CAAKGTSANEQYF. The DNA for the CDR3 is TGTGCCGCCAAGGGCACTAGCGCTAACGAGCAGTACTTC.

The rearrangement uses TRBV7-8 and TRBJ2-5; TRBD2 is a possible D gene (6 bases). This CDR3 has 16 amino acids. Germline assignment: CDR1 SGHVS and CDR2 FQNEAQ. V gave up 5 bases and J gave up 5 bases, with 21 bases separating them. Written as DNA, the CDR3 is TGTGCCAGCAGCGCGACTACGGGCGGGGTAATGGAGACCCAGTACTTC. It translates to CASSATTGGVMETQYF.

V gene TRBV15 combines with J gene TRBJ1-1; D remains unclear. CDR3 length: 11 amino acids. The germline V gene has CDR1 LNHNV and CDR2 YYDKDF (reference sequence). CDR3 nucleotides: TGTGCTTCCCTGGGGAGGGCTGAAGCTTTCTTT. Its translation: CASLGRAEAFF.

V and J are TRBV6-5 and TRBJ1-4; the D gene is possibly TRBD1 (6 bases). Germline-derived CDR1 and CDR2 are MNHEY and SVGAGI. This CDR3 region has 15 residues. Trimming cost V 10 bases and J 6 bases, with 21 bases left between them. CDR3 residues: CATQGNKGVDEKLFF. The CDR3 coding sequence is TGTGCCACCCAGGGGAATAAGGGGGTGGATGAAAAACTGTTTTTT.

J is TRBJ2-7 and V is TRBV20-1; 7 nucleotides match TRBD1. The CDR3 has 14 residues. Unmatched junction bases numbered 8, after V lost 3 bases and J lost 3 bases. Germline V gene lookup returns CDR1 DFQATT and CDR2 SNEGSKA (reference sequence). The CDR3 sequence is CSARGGQGVYEQYF. CDR3 nucleotides: TGCAGTGCTAGGGGTGGGCAGGGGGTCTACGAGCAGTACTTC.

The chain has TRBV2 and TRBJ2-1, with D unclear. The germline V gene encodes CDR1 SNHLY and CDR2 FYNNEI. CDR3 length: 15 amino acids. Trimming shortened V by 5 bases and J by 0 bases, and 11 bases separated the two germline ends. The CDR3, as DNA: TGTGCCAGCAGTCGTCTGTCCAGCTCCTACAATGAGCAGTTCTTC. It encodes CASSRLSSSYNEQFF. Looking up the rest from reference TRBV2 and TRBJ2-1 gives the full variable domain: EPEVTQTPSHQVTQMGQEVILRCVPISNHLYFYWYRQILGQKVEFLVSFYNNEISEKSEIFDDQFSVERPDGSNFTLKIRSTKLEDSAMYFCASSRLSSSYNEQFFGPGTRLTVL.

This clonotype has just a few counts. The chain recombines TRBV11-1 with TRBJ2-7; TRBD1 matches at 12 bases. This CDR3 comprises 15 residues. Losses at the gene ends were 3 bases for V and 6 bases for J; bases not matched to a gene: 6. The germline CDR1 and CDR2 sequences are SGHAT and FQDESV (reference sequence). This CDR3 reads CASSFHRDRGPEQYF. CDR3 nucleotide sequence: TGTGCCAGCAGCTTTCACCGGGACAGGGGGCCCGAGCAGTACTTC.

This clonotype was seen at least ten times. The CDR3, as DNA: TGCAGCGTTGTAGGAACGGAAGAGACCCAGTACTTC. Protein sequence: CSVVGTEETQYF. The chain joins TRBV29-1 to TRBJ2-5; D call uncertain. Trimming stripped 4 bases from V and 3 bases from J, with 9 bases between. Per germline, CDR1 SQVTM and CDR2 ANQGSEA. The CDR3 has 12 amino acids.

Ten or more counts support this clonotype. The rearrangement joins TRBV24-1 to TRBJ2-7; 10 nucleotides line up with TRBD1. V dropped 4 bases and J dropped 3; count of bases not matched to a gene: 14. This CDR3 is built from 18 residues. Germline V gives CDR1 KGHDR, CDR2 SFDVKD. CDR3 sequence (DNA): TGTGCCACCAGTGAGGCTACGGGACAGGGGATCTCGGACTACGAGCAGTACTTC. The encoded protein is CATSEATGQGISDYEQYF.